This T cell receptor (beta chain) was found in a study of blood T cell repertoires in COVID-19 (TCRdb year 2020). Regarding the study in general: Samples from collaborators originated in the United States, Italy and Spain and spanned both the acute and convalescent phases of COVID-19. A freely available public database, intended as a resource for researchers studying the immune response to SARS-CoV-2, is where the repertoires were released. The sample metadata nearly always contained a de-identified subject ID, COVID-19 status, age in years and sex. Samples were obtained from the ongoing ImmuneRACE study (first 160 participants) and from 1,000 to 1,500 subjects provided by 6 global collaborators. HLA class I and class II types, where available, came from metadata supplied by the sample provider rather than from assay-based typing. The dataset comprised deeply sampled blood TCRbeta repertoires from subjects exposed to, actively infected with, or recovered from COVID-19. The prospective study material was composed of cDNA or gDNA derived from T cells, B-cell-depleted T cells, or PBMCs. Overall results and qualifications from the work: How much clinical and demographic metadata was included differed by source and by participant, and the metadata was provided uncurated.

TCRbeta CDR3 regions were amplified from genomic DNA using the immunoSEQ Assay, a bias-controlled multiplex PCR. In the source study's methods: The number of nucleated cells in each sample was estimated from the amplification of reference gene primers within the assay. Sequence reads were collapsed and filtered to measure the absolute abundance of every unique TCRbeta CDR3 rearrangement. For each sample, productive Simpson clonality was calculated as the square root of Simpson's diversity index over productive rearrangements. The source is immuneACCESS, and TCRdb retained only in-frame sequences with V and J called. Part of the clones is not carried over; for the studies checked, unresolved V genes explain less than half of this, and the remainder is unexplained. That table is the source of V, J and clone size, and D and trimming were worked out from the DNA. The sample table lists approximately 300,000 clones, roughly 90% of them with a count of one. The ten largest make up around 4.2% of the sample.

A remark on this clone: The specificity of this receptor is unknown. Nothing much larger sits one base from this clone, and base qualities are not available.

V was cut back by 1 base and J by 2 bases, leaving a gap of 9 bases between them. Based on the germline V gene, the CDR1 and CDR2 sequences are MNHEY and SVGEGT. From the cysteine up to the phenylalanine, the CDR3 has a length of 14 residues. Just CDR3 DNA is preserved here, 42 bases in frame from base 1. In the prospective study, participants were about 18 to 95 years old, resided in under 30 geographic areas of the United States, and were enrolled through a virtual design. In the prospective study, participants were assigned to cohorts based on the clinical history participants reported in a screening survey and a study questionnaire. A participant counted as exposed if, within 2 weeks of entering the study, that participant had been in contact with someone who had a PCR-confirmed or clinician-diagnosed COVID-19 case. Mobile phlebotomists in the prospective study collected whole blood, serum and a nasopharyngeal or oropharyngeal swab from every participant. Participants in the prospective study had the option to provide additional blood draws and questionnaires over a 2-month period. Before DNA extraction, blood samples from the prospective study were shipped at room temperature or frozen.

Sequenced: PBMCs or T cells enriched from blood (not recorded which). The TCR originated in a woman aged 25-40 years who had been exposed to COVID-19. The chain is made from TRBV6-2 or TRBV6-3 and TRBJ2-7, with a weak D call of TRBD1 (5 bases match). CDR3 reads: CASSYLTEAYEQYF. The nucleotide sequence is given as TGTGCCAGCAGTTACTTGACAGAGGCCTACGAGCAGTACTTC.